A single sample is the source of the 5 T cell receptor beta chains below, sequenced in a study of CD8+CD57+ T cells in acquired aplastic anemia. Both TCR beta VDJ combination and CDR3 sequence profiling were carried out. Genomic DNA was the template for this profiling. MiXCR was run by TCRdb on the reads, yielding one entry per CDR3 protein. This sample has approximately 81,000 distinct CDR3 sequences, with less than 60% found just once. Sequencing was performed on sorted CD4+, CD8+, or CD8+CD57+ T cells (not recorded which) from PBMCs. All receptors come from a human donor in good health, serving as a control.

The rearrangement links TRBV19 to TRBJ2-7, with D tentatively TRBD1 (5 bases). Germline CDR1 and CDR2: LNHDA and SQIVND (reference sequence). This CDR3 is 15 amino acids long. V lost 1 base to trimming and J lost 0 bases, with 10 bases between them. For the CDR3, the DNA is TGTGCCAGTAGTATAGCAACAGGTTACTCCTACGAGCAGTACTTC. Amino acids: CASSIATGYSYEQYF.

This clonotype was detected many times. The V call is TRBV20-1, the J call TRBJ2-3, with a possible D match to TRBD2 (6 bases). Trimming removed 0 bases from V and 2 bases from J, with 9 bases in between. Per the germline V gene, CDR1 is DFQATT and CDR2 is SNEGSKA (reference sequence). This CDR3 has 14 residues. The CDR3 DNA reads TGCAGTGCTAGAGAGGCGGGATTCACAGATACGCAGTATTTT. Translation: CSAREAGFTDTQYF.

The chain recombines TRBV24-1 with TRBJ1-6, with a possible D match to TRBD1 (6 bases). CDR3 length: 13 amino acids. V was cut by 5 bases and J by 10 bases, with 11 bases left in between. Germline values: CDR1 KGHDR, CDR2 SFDVKD. The CDR3 reads CATSVSGASPLHF. The CDR3 DNA reads as TGTGCCACCAGTGTCTCGGGGGCATCACCCCTCCACTTT.

The chain carries TRBV25-1 and TRBJ1-2; D perhaps matches TRBD1 (5 bases). CDR1 and CDR2 (germline): MGHDK, SYGVNS. V lost 1 base, J lost 7 bases, and 16 bases lay in between. The CDR3 has 15 amino acids. In nucleotides, the CDR3 is TGTGCCAGCAGTGAATCCCAGGGCAGCCTCGCTGGCTACACCTTC. Translation gives CASSESQGSLAGYTF.

The chain is built from TRBV11-1 and TRBJ2-6; 11 positions agree with TRBD1. The CDR3 loop spans 17 amino acids. V shed 4 bases and J 0 bases; nucleotides not matched to a gene: 2. Germline loops: CDR1 SGHAT, CDR2 FQDESV (reference sequence). This CDR3 is CASSSGTGGSGANVLTF. CDR3 DNA: TGTGCCAGCAGCTCAGGGACAGGGGGCTCTGGGGCCAACGTCCTGACTTTC.